The 9 T cell receptor beta chains below come from one sample, sequenced in a study of T cell responses to AZD1222 COVID-19 vaccine. Repertoires were generated with immunoSEQ multiplex PCR, while TCRdb's copy carries only in-frame clones and drops some. The repertoire holds about 24,000 clones, around 87% seen once, with 7.8% in the top ten. The sample in question was peripheral blood, obtained 28 days after the second AZD1222 dose. The source of these receptors is an adult who received the AZD1222 COVID-19 vaccine.

The chain links TRBV7-8 to TRBJ2-7, with D unclear. The CDR3 is made up of 16 amino acids. Germline V gives CDR1 SGHVS, CDR2 FQNEAQ. Trimming removed 5 bases from V and 4 bases from J, with 21 bases in between. For the CDR3, the DNA is TGTGCCAGCAGCCGACCCGGGCCAAACTCCGCTTACGAGCAGTACTTC. It is translated as CASSRPGPNSAYEQYF.

The CDR3 nucleotides are TGTGCCAGCAGTGAGGACACGACCTATGGCTACACCTTC. It encodes CASSEDTTYGYTF. V is TRBV2 and J is TRBJ1-2, with a tentative D call TRBD1 (5 bases). Germline V CDR1 and CDR2: SNHLY, FYNNEI. Trimming removed 3 bases from V and 4 bases from J, with 9 bases in between. The CDR3 length is 13 residues. Together with reference TRBV2 and TRBJ1-2, the CDR3 gives the full variable domain: EPEVTQTPSHQVTQMGQEVILRCVPISNHLYFYWYRQILGQKVEFLVSFYNNEISEKSEIFDDQFSVERPDGSNFTLKIRSTKLEDSAMYFCASSEDTTYGYTFGSGTRLTVV.

The chain has TRBV7-9 and TRBJ1-2, with 8 positions matching TRBD1. V trimming: 5 bases; J trimming: 5 bases; junction bases outside the gene matches: 4. This CDR3 region has 13 residues. In germline, CDR1 is SEHNR, CDR2 FQNEAQ (reference sequence). The CDR3 DNA sequence: TGTGCCAGCAGCCGGGGACAGGAGTATGGCTACACCTTC. Protein sequence: CASSRGQEYGYTF.

The chain links TRBV3-1 (or the pseudogene TRBV3-2) to TRBJ1-3; D is ambiguous. The CDR3 has 13 residues. CDR1 LGHDT and CDR2 YNNKEL come from the germline V gene (reference sequence). Trimming removed 3 bases at V and 4 bases at J, with 7 bases between. CDR3: CASSQKGGNTIYF. The CDR3 coding sequence is TGTGCCAGCAGCCAGAAAGGGGGAAACACCATATATTTT.

This rearrangement joins TRBV11-3 to TRBJ2-3; no firm D call. The germline V and J ends were trimmed by 2 bases and 1 base, with 13 bases remaining between them. The CDR3 sequence is 16 residues long. Germline V gene data show CDR1 as SGHNT and CDR2 as YENEEA. The CDR3 is CASSLTRSPGTDTQYF. CDR3 DNA: TGTGCCAGCAGCTTAACGAGGTCGCCCGGCACAGATACGCAGTATTTT.

The V gene is TRBV11-2, the J gene TRBJ2-2, with D possibly TRBD2 on 5 matching bases. V lost 5 bases, J lost 8 bases, and 12 bases lay in between. The CDR3 covers 13 residues. Germline CDR1 reads SGHAT; CDR2 reads FQNNGV. The DNA of the CDR3 is TGTGCCAGCAGCCGACGAAGGAGGGGGGAGCTGTTTTTT. Encoded protein: CASSRRRRGELFF.

This clone was seen a few times. The V gene is TRBV19, the J gene TRBJ1-6, with D perhaps TRBD1 (5 bases). This CDR3 region has 16 residues. Germline V gives CDR1 LNHDA, CDR2 SQIVND (reference sequence). The V end was cut by 4 bases, the J end by 7 bases, with 17 bases between. As DNA, the CDR3 is TGTGCCAGTAGTACAAGGGACGCGGTGGGGAATTCACCCCTCCACTTT. This translates into CASSTRDAVGNSPLHF.

J is TRBJ1-5 and V is TRBV19, with 7 bases identical to TRBD1. Germline V gene lookup returns CDR1 LNHDA and CDR2 SQIVND (reference sequence). The V segment lost 6 bases and the J segment 3 bases; nucleotides outside the gene matches: 5. The length of the CDR3 is 14 residues. CDR3 loop: CASSRGQDNQPQHF. The CDR3 region has the DNA TGTGCCAGTAGCAGAGGACAGGACAATCAGCCCCAGCATTTT. Looking up the rest from reference TRBV19 and TRBJ1-5 gives the full variable domain: DGGITQSPKYLFRKEGQNVTLSCEQNLNHDAMYWYRQDPGQGLRLIYYSQIVNDFQKGDIAEGYSVSREKKESFPLTVTSAQKNPTAFYLCASSRGQDNQPQHFGDGTRLSIL.

The J gene is TRBJ1-6, the V gene TRBV5-1, with 9 bases aligning to TRBD1. CDR3 length equals 15 residues. Unmatched junction bases numbered 7, after V lost 4 bases and J lost 8 bases. The germline gives CDR1 SGHRS, CDR2 YFSETQ. The DNA for the CDR3 is TGCGCCAGCAGCCCAATACAGGGGGCGGATTCACCCCTCCACTTT. Its protein is CASSPIQGADSPLHF.